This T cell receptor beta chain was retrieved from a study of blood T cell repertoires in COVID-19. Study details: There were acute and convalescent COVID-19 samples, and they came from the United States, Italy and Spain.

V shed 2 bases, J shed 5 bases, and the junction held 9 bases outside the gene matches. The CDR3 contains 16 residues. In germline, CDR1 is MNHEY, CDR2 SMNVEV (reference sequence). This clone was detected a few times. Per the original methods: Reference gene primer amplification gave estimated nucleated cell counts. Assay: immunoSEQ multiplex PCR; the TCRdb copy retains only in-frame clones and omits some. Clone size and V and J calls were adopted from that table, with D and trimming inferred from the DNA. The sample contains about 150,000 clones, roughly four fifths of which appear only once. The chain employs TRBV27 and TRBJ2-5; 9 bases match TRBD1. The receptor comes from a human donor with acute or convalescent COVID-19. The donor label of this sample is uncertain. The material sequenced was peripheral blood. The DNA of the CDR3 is TGTGCCAGCAGTTTAAGGGCCACAGGGGGCCAGGAGACCCAGTACTTC. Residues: CASSLRATGGQETQYF.